This TCR beta chain was obtained from a study of blood T cell repertoires in COVID-19. This CDR3 has 17 residues. V lost 0 bases, J lost 0 bases, and 8 bases stayed unmatched. The germline V gene encodes CDR1 MNHEY and CDR2 SVGEGT. Original data processing: Amplifying reference gene primers gave estimates of nucleated cell counts. Clones were read by immunoSEQ multiplex PCR, and TCRdb kept only the in-frame ones, dropping some. The V and J calls and clone size are taken from that table; D and trimming were inferred from the DNA. The profile shows about 27,000 clones, about nine tenths of them singletons.

This sequence was found in a woman aged 45-59 years with active COVID-19. The chain is built from TRBV6-2 or TRBV6-3 and TRBJ2-7; TRBD2 agrees at 7 bases. The sequenced material came from peripheral blood. The CDR3 DNA is TGTGCCAGCAGTTACTCGATTCGAGGCGGGAGCTCCTACGAGCAGTACTTC. It codes for CASSYSIRGGSSYEQYF.